One sample yielded the 27 T cell receptor beta chains listed below, sequenced in a study of cytomegalovirus exposure and HLA in healthy donors (dated by TCRdb to about 2017). Libraries were prepared through the immunoSEQ multiplex PCR assay. For the multiplex PCR, a mixture combining 60 forward primers for TCR Vbeta segments and 13 reverse primers for TCR Jbeta segments was used. The clones in this table, taken by TCRdb from immuneACCESS, are in-frame only. Not every clone is retained; where verified, under half of the shortfall comes from an unresolved V gene, and the cause of the rest is unknown. Within this sample are about 130,000 clones, with 75% to 80% of them counted one time only. Together, the top ten hold roughly 2% of the sample. The material sequenced was PBMCs. These receptor sequences come from a man aged 25-40 years in good health and CMV-seronegative.

The rearrangement joins TRBV29-1 to TRBJ2-5; D remains ambiguous. The germline CDR1 and CDR2 sequences are SQVTM and ANQGSEA. This CDR3 has 12 residues. The germline V and J ends were trimmed by 2 bases and 0 bases, with 4 bases remaining between them. This CDR3 is CSVEQDQETQYF. The CDR3 coding sequence is TGCAGCGTTGAACAGGACCAAGAGACCCAGTACTTC.

The DNA of the CDR3 is TGTGCCAGTATCGCAGGGGAGACGGGCGGCTACACCTTC. Protein product: CASIAGETGGYTF. This rearrangement joins TRBV19 to TRBJ1-2; maybe TRBD1 (6 bases). This CDR3 is built from 13 residues. Germline V lookup: CDR1 LNHDA, CDR2 SQIVND (reference sequence). Trimming stripped 7 bases from V and 8 bases from J, with 17 bases between.

V gene TRBV6-1 combines with J gene TRBJ2-3, with TRBD2 matching 14 bases. Germline assignment: CDR1 MNHNS and CDR2 SASEGT. V lost 2 bases and J lost 11; bases outside the gene matches: 12. The CDR3 totals 17 residues. The CDR3 region is CASSEWVTSGRAAMQYF. CDR3 sequence (DNA): TGTGCCAGCAGTGAATGGGTGACTAGCGGGAGGGCCGCCATGCAGTATTTT.

J is TRBJ2-1 and V is TRBV11-1; TRBD1 agrees at 9 bases. Germline assignment: CDR1 SGHAT and CDR2 FQDESV (reference sequence). The CDR3 sequence is 16 residues long. V lost 1 base and J lost 3; bases outside the gene matches: 4. The CDR3 DNA reads TGTGCCAGCAGCTTAGAGTGGACAGGGGTCTACAATGAGCAGTTCTTC. Translating gives CASSLEWTGVYNEQFF.

This chain connects TRBV5-6 to TRBJ2-5, with 10 bases that match TRBD2. CDR3 length: 16 residues. Germline values: CDR1 SGHDT, CDR2 YYEEEE. J was trimmed by 5 bases and V by 0 bases; bases with no gene match: 7. In DNA, the CDR3 is TGTGCCAGCAGCTTGGTGGCTAGCGGGAGCCGGGAGACCCAGTACTTC. This gives the protein CASSLVASGSRETQYF.

V usage is TRBV6-1 and J usage is TRBJ1-2, with a possible D match to TRBD1 (6 bases). Trimming cost V 3 bases and J 6 bases, with 11 bases left between them. Germline CDR1 MNHNS, CDR2 SASEGT. CDR3 length: 13 amino acids. The CDR3 here is CASSETGIHGYTF. The DNA of the CDR3 is TGTGCCAGCAGTGAGACAGGAATACATGGCTACACCTTC.

This clone was picked up one time. The V and J genes are TRBV5-1 and TRBJ2-7; TRBD2 agrees at 15 bases. V gave up 0 bases and J gave up 7 bases; unmatched junction bases: 5. This CDR3 is 16 amino acids long. Germline-derived CDR1 and CDR2 are SGHRS and YFSETQ. The CDR3 region has the DNA TGCGCCAGCAGCTTGGGGGGGACTAGCGGGAGGAAGGAGCAGTACTTC. As protein: CASSLGGTSGRKEQYF. Full variable domain (missing parts from reference TRBV5-1 and TRBJ2-7): KAGVTQTPRYLIKTRGQQVTLSCSPISGHRSVSWYQQTPGQGLQFLFEYFSETQRNKGNFPGRFSGRQFSNSRSEMNVSTLELGDSALYLCASSLGGTSGRKEQYFGPGTRLTVT.

The chain recombines TRBV27 with TRBJ2-2; D remains ambiguous. CDR1 and CDR2 (germline): MNHEY, SMNVEV (reference sequence). The V and J ends lost 8 bases and 6 bases respectively, with 13 bases between them. This CDR3 contains 13 residues. CDR3 DNA: TGTGCCAGCGGTGCCTTAGGAGCCGGGGAGCTGTTTTTT. Amino acid sequence: CASGALGAGELFF.

The V gene is TRBV14, the J gene TRBJ2-1, with D tentatively TRBD2 (6 bases). Germline V CDR1 and CDR2: SGHDN, FVKESK. V lost 1 base to trimming and J lost 0 bases, with 7 bases between them. The CDR3 spans 15 residues. CDR3 residues: CASSQVTSSYNEQFF. CDR3 DNA sequence: TGTGCCAGCAGCCAAGTGACTAGCTCCTACAATGAGCAGTTCTTC.

This sequence joins TRBV7-9 and TRBJ2-7; TRBD1 matches 7 bases. Per the germline V gene, CDR1 is SEHNR and CDR2 is FQNEAQ (reference sequence). Unmatched junction bases numbered 1, after V lost 5 bases and J lost 3 bases. The CDR3 loop spans 12 amino acids. CDR3 loop: CASSPGGYEQYF. As DNA, the CDR3 is TGTGCCAGCAGCCCAGGGGGCTACGAGCAGTACTTC.

The J gene is TRBJ2-5, the V gene TRBV5-1; 11 bases align to TRBD2. Germline loops: CDR1 SGHRS, CDR2 YFSETQ. J lost 6 bases, V lost 4 bases, and 8 bases had no gene match. The CDR3 is 15 residues long. The CDR3 region has the DNA TGCGCCAGCAGCGTAACTAGCGGGAGCAGCCAGACCCAGTACTTC. It codes for CASSVTSGSSQTQYF.

The CDR3 nucleotides read TGTGCCAGCAGCGAGGGACTCTACGAGCAGTACTTC. This codes for CASSEGLYEQYF. This chain uses TRBV5-4 with TRBJ2-7; the D gene is possibly TRBD2 (6 bases). The CDR3 covers 12 residues. The germline CDR1 and CDR2 sequences are SGHNT and YYREEE (reference sequence). V was trimmed by 4 bases and J by 3 bases, leaving 8 bases between them.

The V gene is TRBV28, the J gene TRBJ2-6; D not resolved. Per the germline V gene, CDR1 is MDHEN and CDR2 is SYDVKM. This CDR3 region has 16 residues. V lost 4 bases and J lost 0, with 10 bases in between. The CDR3 is CASSSPLNSGANVLTF. CDR3 bases: TGTGCCAGCAGTTCACCACTTAACTCTGGGGCCAACGTCCTGACTTTC.

V is TRBV10-3 and J is TRBJ1-4; 10 positions agree with TRBD1. J was trimmed by 3 bases and V by 10 bases; bases with no gene match: 8. Germline loops: CDR1 ENHRY, CDR2 SYGVKD. There are 15 residues in the CDR3. CDR3 DNA: TGTGCCAGCAGCGGACAGGGGGGGTCTAATGAAAAACTGTTTTTT. Its translation: CASSGQGGSNEKLFF.

This clone has a handful of counts. The chain couples TRBV10-1 to TRBJ1-1; 7 bases align to TRBD1. This CDR3 comprises 13 residues. CDR1 WNHNN and CDR2 SYGVQD come from the germline V gene (reference sequence). V dropped 3 bases and J dropped 6; count of bases not matched to a gene: 4. CDR3 in DNA: TGCGCCAGCAGTGAAAGACAGGGAGCTGAAGCTTTCTTT. It codes for CASSERQGAEAFF.

This clone was detected only once. The chain is built from TRBV30 and TRBJ1-2; D is perhaps TRBD1 (6 bases). The V end was cut by 4 bases, the J end by 5 bases, with 17 bases between. CDR1 is GTSNPN, CDR2 SVGIG, per germline (reference sequence). The length of the CDR3 is 14 residues. The CDR3 bases are TGTGCCTGGAAGGGGGAGAATTTATGGTATGGCTACACCTTC. This gives the protein CAWKGENLWYGYTF.

This rearrangement joins TRBV6-5 to TRBJ2-1; 13 bases fit TRBD2. The CDR3 consists of 15 residues. The trim removed 5 bases at V and 9 bases at J, leaving 7 bases unmatched. Germline loops: CDR1 MNHEY, CDR2 SVGAGI. CDR3 DNA sequence: TGTGCCAGCAGTATACTAGCGGGAGGGCCAGGTGAGCAGTTCTTC. Translation: CASSILAGGPGEQFF.

This chain links TRBV2 with TRBJ2-3, with D possibly being TRBD2 (6 bases). The CDR3 runs 15 residues. CDR1 and CDR2 (germline): SNHLY, FYNNEI. V was shortened by 6 bases and J by 7 bases, with 20 bases between the two germline ends. DNA for the CDR3: TGTGCCAGCAGACCCGGGACTCCCGTTTCAAATACGCAGTATTTT. Protein product: CASRPGTPVSNTQYF.

In this sample, this clone turned up a few times. The chain combines TRBV30 with TRBJ2-3, with D maybe TRBD2 (6 bases). CDR3 length: 15 residues. V shed 0 bases and J shed 6 bases, with 16 bases lying between them. Germline V gene lookup returns CDR1 GTSNPN and CDR2 SVGIG (reference sequence). CDR3 DNA sequence: TGTGCCTGGAGTGTACGGGGGACCTGGTCGGATACGCAGTATTTT. Protein sequence: CAWSVRGTWSDTQYF.

This chain connects TRBV18 to TRBJ1-2, with D tentatively TRBD1 (5 bases). Germline V gene lookup returns CDR1 KGHSH and CDR2 LQKENI. This CDR3 comprises 14 residues. Trimming took off 6 bases at V and 4 bases at J, with 15 bases between the two ends. The CDR3 here is CASSIDRSSYGYTF. Written as DNA, the CDR3 is TGTGCCAGCTCCATAGACAGATCGTCCTATGGCTACACCTTC. The whole variable domain, remainder taken from reference TRBV18 and TRBJ1-2, is NAGVMQNPRHLVRRRGQEARLRCSPMKGHSHVYWYRQLPEEGLKFMVYLQKENIIDESGMPKERFSAEFPKEGPSILRIQQVVRGDSAAYFCASSIDRSSYGYTFGSGTRLTVV.

The chain combines TRBV10-1 with TRBJ2-3; TRBD2 agrees at 10 bases. Looked up from germline, CDR1 is WNHNN and CDR2 is SYGVQD (reference sequence). This CDR3 is built from 17 residues. Germline trimming cut 1 base from V and 7 bases from J; bases unmatched to any gene: 11. The CDR3 region has the DNA TGCGCCAGCAGTGAGTTGCGGCTAGCGGGAGCATCGAATACGCAGTATTTT. Encoded protein: CASSELRLAGASNTQYF.

V is TRBV5-1 and J is TRBJ2-3; TRBD2 is a possible D gene (6 bases). Trimming cost V 5 bases and J 2 bases, with 15 bases left between them. The CDR3 contains 15 residues. Germline CDR1 reads SGHRS; CDR2 reads YFSETQ. CDR3 in DNA: TGCGCCAGCAGGGGATATTCGGGGGTCACAGATACGCAGTATTTT. Its protein product is CASRGYSGVTDTQYF.

In its sample, this clone was seen a few times. The rearrangement uses TRBV20-1 and TRBJ1-1; no reliable D call. V was clipped by 3 bases and J by 5 bases, with 7 bases between them. Germline CDR1 and CDR2: DFQATT and SNEGSKA (reference sequence). The CDR3 spans 11 residues. The CDR3 spells CSASGETEAFF. Written as DNA, the CDR3 is TGCAGTGCTAGCGGAGAGACTGAAGCTTTCTTT.

Here the CDR3 reads CAIKRTGGTDTQYF. Written as DNA, the CDR3 is TGTGCCATCAAACGGACAGGGGGCACAGATACGCAGTATTTT. The chain couples TRBV2 to TRBJ2-3; TRBD1 matches at 9 bases. The CDR3 has 14 residues. Germline-derived CDR1 and CDR2 are SNHLY and FYNNEI. The ends lost 10 bases at V and 1 base at J; junction bases unmatched: 6. The full variable domain, completed using reference TRBV2 and TRBJ2-3, is EPEVTQTPSHQVTQMGQEVILRCVPISNHLYFYWYRQILGQKVEFLVSFYNNEISEKSEIFDDQFSVERPDGSNFTLKIRSTKLEDSAMYFCAIKRTGGTDTQYFGPGTRLTVL.

J is TRBJ2-7 and V is TRBV6-5; 11 positions agree with TRBD1. This CDR3 is built from 15 residues. Germline loops: CDR1 MNHEY, CDR2 SVGAGI. V trimming: 6 bases; J trimming: 3 bases; junction bases outside the gene matches: 7. The CDR3 DNA follows: TGTGCCAGCAGCCTTAGCGGGACAGGGGGCTACGAGCAGTACTTC. It codes for CASSLSGTGGYEQYF.

This chain connects TRBV27 to TRBJ2-2; TRBD2 aligns across 8 bases. The CDR3 length is 17 residues. Germline-derived CDR1 and CDR2 are MNHEY and SMNVEV (reference sequence). V gave up 8 bases and J gave up 4 bases; unmatched junction bases: 15. This CDR3 reads CASLPSGAGVRTGELFF. Here the CDR3 DNA reads TGTGCCAGCCTCCCAAGTGGAGCGGGAGTGCGCACCGGGGAGCTGTTTTTT.

This clone has only one observation. This chain uses TRBV27 with TRBJ2-1; TRBD2 is a possible D gene (6 bases). Germline-derived CDR1 and CDR2 are MNHEY and SMNVEV (reference sequence). The length of the CDR3 is 12 residues. V gave up 6 bases and J gave up 7 bases, with 10 bases separating them. CDR3 coding DNA: TGTGCCAGCAGACGTAGCGGAAATGAGCAGTTCTTC. Its translation is CASRRSGNEQFF.